Presented here are 14 T cell receptor beta chains from one specimen sequenced in a study of T cells in tumors after PD-1 blockade. Profiling relied on immunoSEQ multiplex PCR, and the TCRdb table lists in-frame clones only, not all of them. The sample has about 19,000 clones; over 75% are singletons. This sample comprised PBMCs, obtained after anti-PD-1 therapy. All receptors derive from a human donor with advanced basal cell or squamous cell carcinoma (not recorded which).

The chain employs TRBV19 and TRBJ1-1, with a tentative D call TRBD1 (6 bases). V was shortened by 5 bases and J by 7 bases, with 14 bases between the two germline ends. Germline V gene data show CDR1 as LNHDA and CDR2 as SQIVND (reference sequence). The CDR3 spans 13 residues. CDR3 sequence (DNA): TGTGCCAGTAGTCCCAGGGGATATTATGAAGCTTTCTTT. This sequence encodes CASSPRGYYEAFF. Full variable domain (remainder filled in from reference TRBV19 and TRBJ1-1): DGGITQSPKYLFRKEGQNVTLSCEQNLNHDAMYWYRQDPGQGLRLIYYSQIVNDFQKGDIAEGYSVSREKKESFPLTVTSAQKNPTAFYLCASSPRGYYEAFFGQGTRLTVV.

The CDR3 sequence is CASNVGGINQPQHF. In DNA, the CDR3 is TGTGCCAGCAATGTGGGGGGCATCAATCAGCCCCAGCATTTT. The rearrangement uses TRBV7-6 and TRBJ1-5, with D possibly being TRBD1 (6 bases). CDR3 size: 14 residues. CDR1 and CDR2 from the germline V gene are SGHVS and FNYEAQ. V gave up 7 bases and J gave up 3 bases, with 13 bases separating them.

Judged by abundance, this clone is medium-sized. The V and J genes are TRBV24-1 and TRBJ1-4, with D tentatively TRBD1 (5 bases). CDR3 length equals 11 residues. The V end was cut by 9 bases, the J end by 7 bases, with 8 bases between. CDR1 is KGHDR and CDR2 is SFDVKD in the germline V gene. The CDR3 nucleotides are TGTGCCACCGGGGACGGTGAAAAACTGTTTTTT. Amino acids: CATGDGEKLFF.

This clone was observed once. V gene TRBV2 combines with J gene TRBJ2-4; 9 nucleotides line up with TRBD1. The CDR3 extends over 17 amino acids. Trimming removed 7 bases from V and 5 bases from J; junction bases left unmatched: 15. In germline, CDR1 is SNHLY, CDR2 FYNNEI. This chain's CDR3 is CASTGTGWSPRENIQYF. The CDR3 DNA reads as TGTGCCAGCACCGGGACAGGGTGGTCCCCCAGAGAAAACATTCAGTACTTC.

V is TRBV27 and J is TRBJ2-1, with 8 bases matching TRBD1. This CDR3 region has 19 residues. Germline trimming cut 3 bases from V and 3 bases from J; bases unmatched to any gene: 16. Germline loops: CDR1 MNHEY, CDR2 SMNVEV (reference sequence). CDR3: CASSFGQGRPSTRYNEQFF. CDR3 nucleotides: TGTGCCAGCAGTTTCGGACAGGGAAGACCGTCAACCCGCTACAATGAGCAGTTCTTC.

The chain carries TRBV5-1 and TRBJ2-1; TRBD1 matches at 8 bases. With 4 bases clipped from V and 4 bases from J, the junction kept 4 bases outside the gene matches. The CDR3 extends over 14 amino acids. CDR1 and CDR2 from the germline V gene are SGHRS and YFSETQ. CDR3 coding DNA: TGCGCCAGCAGCGGGGGACAGGAATACAATGAGCAGTTCTTC. It codes for CASSGGQEYNEQFF.

The V call is TRBV5-1, the J call TRBJ2-7, with D tentatively TRBD1 (6 bases). The germline gives CDR1 SGHRS, CDR2 YFSETQ. Trimming stripped 2 bases from V and 3 bases from J, with 9 bases between. This CDR3 comprises 13 residues. The CDR3 sequence is CASSLPQGYEQYF. As DNA, the CDR3 is TGCGCCAGCAGCTTACCACAGGGCTACGAGCAGTACTTC.

V is TRBV19 and J is TRBJ2-2; the match to TRBD1 covers 11 bases. V dropped 2 bases and J dropped 4; count of bases not matched to a gene: 6. CDR3 length: 17 residues. The germline gives CDR1 LNHDA, CDR2 SQIVND (reference sequence). CDR3 in amino acids: CASSIFAGTGGTGELFF. CDR3 sequence (DNA): TGTGCCAGTAGTATATTTGCCGGGACAGGGGGCACCGGGGAGCTGTTTTTT.

The chain uses TRBV7-6 and TRBJ2-2, with 10 positions matching TRBD2. The CDR3 consists of 17 residues. The V segment lost 5 bases and the J segment 4 bases; nucleotides outside the gene matches: 10. Germline CDR1 is SGHVS and CDR2 is FNYEAQ. Here the CDR3 reads CASSVGAGGPGTGELFF. The CDR3 DNA is TGTGCCAGCAGCGTAGGAGCGGGAGGGCCGGGCACCGGGGAGCTGTTTTTT.

The chain uses TRBV19 and TRBJ1-1; 8 bases map to TRBD1. Germline CDR1 and CDR2: LNHDA and SQIVND (reference sequence). V lost 3 bases to trimming and J lost 4 bases; unmatched junction nucleotides: 7. This CDR3 has 15 residues. The CDR3 loop reads CASSMGTGGITEAFF. Here the CDR3 DNA reads TGTGCCAGTAGTATGGGCACAGGGGGTATCACTGAAGCTTTCTTT. The entire variable domain, with the rest obtained from reference TRBV19 and TRBJ1-1, is as follows: DGGITQSPKYLFRKEGQNVTLSCEQNLNHDAMYWYRQDPGQGLRLIYYSQIVNDFQKGDIAEGYSVSREKKESFPLTVTSAQKNPTAFYLCASSMGTGGITEAFFGQGTRLTVV.

The chain joins TRBV29-1 to TRBJ2-1, with 7 positions matching TRBD2. V dropped 7 bases and J dropped 7; count of bases not matched to a gene: 4. CDR1 SQVTM and CDR2 ANQGSEA come from the germline V gene. The CDR3 consists of 11 residues. In DNA form, the CDR3 reads TGCAGCGGTAGGGAGGGAAATGAGCAGTTCTTC. Its protein is CSGREGNEQFF.

This clone was counted a few times. CDR3 coding DNA: TGCGCCAGCAGCCCGGGGACAGGGGGCGTCGAAGGCTACACCTTC. It translates to CASSPGTGGVEGYTF. This chain connects TRBV5-1 to TRBJ1-2, with 12 bases aligning to TRBD1. Trimming cost V 4 bases and J 8 bases; bases outside gene matches: 9. CDR1 SGHRS and CDR2 YFSETQ come from the germline V gene. The CDR3 runs 15 residues. The variable domain in full, with the rest retrieved from reference TRBV5-1 and TRBJ1-2, is KAGVTQTPRYLIKTRGQQVTLSCSPISGHRSVSWYQQTPGQGLQFLFEYFSETQRNKGNFPGRFSGRQFSNSRSEMNVSTLELGDSALYLCASSPGTGGVEGYTFGSGTRLTVV.

J is TRBJ2-1 and V is TRBV19; 8 positions agree with TRBD2. The CDR3 consists of 14 residues. Trimming cost V 0 bases and J 10 bases; bases outside gene matches: 5. Per germline, CDR1 LNHDA and CDR2 SQIVND (reference sequence). CDR3 nucleotide sequence: TGTGCCAGTAGTATAGAAAGACTAGCGAAAGAGCAGTTCTTC. Translating gives CASSIERLAKEQFF.

The V call is TRBV7-9, the J call TRBJ1-1; no definite D call. CDR1 and CDR2 (germline): SEHNR, FQNEAQ (reference sequence). The CDR3 is 14 amino acids. Between the trimmed V and J ends, which lost 3 bases and 1 base, there was a span of 9 bases. CDR3 DNA: TGTGCCAGCAGCTTGAGGGTTGGGAACACTGAAGCTTTCTTT. This sequence encodes CASSLRVGNTEAFF.